This TCR beta chain was obtained from a study of blood T cells in healthy people across ages. PCR was performed a second time for roughly 7 to 11 cycles using a sample-barcoded 5' primer and a J-beta primer mix. TCRdb itself ran the 5' RACE reads through MiXCR, one entry per CDR3 protein. Altogether about 670,000 distinct CDR3 sequences are present, roughly 41% being singletons, with the ten largest covering 25% to 35%. This clonotype was observed a handful of times. The antigen is undetermined. CDR3 length: 15 residues. Germline-derived CDR1 and CDR2 are MNHEY and SVGEGT. With 6 bases clipped from V and 6 bases from J, the junction kept 9 bases outside the gene matches. General study points: With donor CMV status unknown, expanded clonotype changes were possibly confounded.

The chain carries TRBV6-2 or TRBV6-3 and TRBJ1-1; 11 nucleotides line up with TRBD1. Sequenced material: blood. This TCR was recovered from an elderly man in good health. The CDR3 spells CASSRPGQGVPEAFF. The CDR3 DNA follows: TGTGCCAGCAGCCGTCCGGGACAGGGGGTCCCTGAAGCTTTCTTT.